The text below deals with one TCR beta chain. The CDR3 is 14 residues long. The ends lost 6 bases at V and 3 bases at J; junction bases unmatched: 4. CDR1 and CDR2 (germline): MNHEY, SVGAGI. This entry belongs to a study of somatic mutations in cytotoxic T cells in rheumatoid arthritis. Assay: immunoSEQ multiplex PCR; the TCRdb copy retains only in-frame clones and omits some. The table includes under 25,000 clones, roughly 85% detected once. This sequence joins TRBV6-5 and TRBJ1-1; the match to TRBD1 covers 10 bases. The sequenced sample consisted of CD8+ T cells sorted from blood. This clonotype was obtained from a woman aged 40 to 50 with rheumatoid arthritis. CDR3 residues: CASSPGTGDTEAFF. DNA for the CDR3: TGTGCCAGCAGCCCCGGGACAGGGGACACTGAAGCTTTCTTT.